The next 7 T cell receptor beta chains were all read from a single sample in a study of T cells in Graves' hyperthyroidism and ophthalmopathy. Amplified regions were TCR beta CDR3 sequences from RNA transcripts. Using the HTBI primer set, a first-round RT-PCR was run on the TCR CDR3. TCRdb independently ran MiXCR on the multiplex PCR reads; one entry per CDR3 protein. In the table there are tens of thousands of distinct CDR3 sequences, approximately 50% of which are singletons. The sample was peripheral blood or thyroid tissue (not recorded which). These receptors were taken from a man aged 18 to 30 with Graves' hyperthyroidism.

The rearrangement uses TRBV2 and TRBJ1-6; D is unclear. V lost 5 bases and J lost 12, with 14 bases in between. This CDR3 has 13 amino acids. In germline, CDR1 is SNHLY, CDR2 FYNNEI. This CDR3 is CASSLGPDLPLHF. The CDR3 nucleotides are TGTGCCAGCAGTTTAGGCCCAGACTTACCCCTCCACTTT.

This rearrangement joins TRBV10-3 to TRBJ1-1; 9 positions match TRBD1. J was trimmed by 5 bases and V by 2 bases; bases with no gene match: 3. Germline assignment: CDR1 ENHRY and CDR2 SYGVKD. This CDR3 comprises 14 residues. The CDR3: CAISEPGQGTEAFF. CDR3 DNA: TGTGCCATCAGTGAGCCTGGACAGGGGACTGAAGCTTTCTTT.

This clonotype was seen repeatedly, ten times or more. V and J are TRBV12-3 or TRBV12-4 and TRBJ1-1; TRBD1 is a possible D gene (5 bases). V lost 5 bases, J lost 3 bases, and 13 bases lay in between. This CDR3 has 14 amino acids. CDR3 sequence (DNA): TGTGCCAGCAGTCTCGGGGGGGTGGACACTGAAGCTTTCTTT. It yields the protein CASSLGGVDTEAFF.

This clonotype is a singleton in its sample. J is TRBJ1-5 and V is TRBV29-1, with TRBD1 matching over 9 bases. Germline lookup yields CDR1 SQVTM and CDR2 ANQGSEA. V shed 5 bases, J shed 2 bases, and the junction held 4 bases outside the gene matches. CDR3 length: 14 amino acids. The CDR3 coding sequence is TGCAGCGTTTCGGGACAGGGTGGCAATCAGCCCCAGCATTTT. Residues: CSVSGQGGNQPQHF.

The gene calls are TRBV19 and TRBJ1-1; maybe TRBD1 (6 bases). The V gene lost 3 bases and the J gene lost 6 bases, with 14 bases spanning the gap. The germline gives CDR1 LNHDA, CDR2 SQIVND (reference sequence). The CDR3 is 14 residues long. CDR3 in DNA: TGTGCCAGTAGTATCCTAGGCAGGGGCGCTGAAGCTTTCTTT. Translated, it gives CASSILGRGAEAFF.

The gene calls are TRBV19 and TRBJ2-3; D unresolved. Trimming cost V 7 bases and J 4 bases, with 6 bases left between them. Germline V gene data show CDR1 as LNHDA and CDR2 as SQIVND (reference sequence). The CDR3 has 11 residues. The CDR3 DNA follows: TGTGCCAGTACATCCTCAGATACGCAGTATTTT. Protein product: CASTSSDTQYF.

Only a few counts were recorded for this clonotype. The chain carries TRBV7-9 and TRBJ1-2, with TRBD1 as a possible D gene (5 bases). In germline, CDR1 is SEHNR, CDR2 FQNEAQ (reference sequence). V lost 5 bases, J lost 3 bases, and 16 bases lay in between. CDR3 length equals 15 residues. The CDR3 region is CASSKWWGSDYGYTF. The CDR3 nucleotides are TGTGCCAGCAGCAAATGGTGGGGCAGTGACTATGGCTACACCTTC.